The 28 T cell receptor beta chains presented below share a single source sample, sequenced in a study of PD-1 blockade in classical Hodgkin lymphoma. The time point: cycle 4 day 1 (C4D1), after six to seven weeks of nivolumab. All patients relapsed after autologous stem cell transplantation, and brentuximab vedotin exposure varied. Measured with immunoSEQ multiplex PCR; TCRdb has only the in-frame clones, and not every one. The table has about 110,000 clones, roughly 89% seen once. The specimen was peripheral blood mononuclear cells (PBMCs), collected before the fourth cycle of nivolumab. The receptor source for this set is a human donor with classical Hodgkin lymphoma.

This clone was recorded only once. The chain couples TRBV11-2 to TRBJ1-2, with D perhaps matching TRBD1 (6 bases). From germline, CDR1 is SGHAT and CDR2 FQNNGV. V was clipped by 1 base and J by 7 bases, with 22 bases between them. The CDR3 consists of 17 residues. CDR3 sequence (DNA): TGTGCCAGCAGCTTAGTAAGAGGCAGGGGCGGCGATTTTGGCTACACCTTC. Its protein is CASSLVRGRGGDFGYTF.

V and J are TRBV28 and TRBJ1-1; possibly TRBD1 for D (5 bases). Per germline, CDR1 MDHEN and CDR2 SYDVKM. The CDR3 length is 15 residues. With 0 bases removed from V and 0 bases from J, the gap between germline ends came to 8 bases. The CDR3 region has the DNA TGTGCCAGCAGTTTATGGGGACGGTTGAACACTGAAGCTTTCTTT. It specifies CASSLWGRLNTEAFF.

V and J are TRBV4-1 and TRBJ2-5; a possible D gene is TRBD1 (5 bases). Trimming pared 1 base from V and 4 bases from J, leaving 13 bases between. CDR1 is MGHRA and CDR2 is YSYEKL in the germline V gene. CDR3 length: 15 amino acids. The CDR3 DNA reads TGCGCCAGCAGCCAAGTGGCAGGGATCCCAGAGACCCAGTACTTC. Translation: CASSQVAGIPETQYF.

This rearrangement joins TRBV6-1 to TRBJ2-2; 8 bases are shared with TRBD1. The trim removed 2 bases at V and 6 bases at J, leaving 2 bases unmatched. The CDR3 totals 14 residues. Germline V gene sequence: CDR1 MNHNS, CDR2 SASEGT. CDR3 region: CASSEMTGAGELFF. CDR3 coding DNA: TGTGCCAGCAGTGAAATGACAGGGGCCGGGGAGCTGTTTTTT.

V usage is TRBV5-4 and J usage is TRBJ2-1; tentative D call: TRBD2 (6 bases). CDR1 SGHNT and CDR2 YYREEE come from the germline V gene (reference sequence). V lost 2 bases and J 5 bases, leaving 23 bases between the germline ends. This CDR3 comprises 18 residues. The CDR3 loop reads CASSLRWVGLASNNEQFF. The CDR3 DNA reads TGTGCCAGCAGCTTAAGGTGGGTGGGGCTAGCGTCCAACAATGAGCAGTTCTTC.

This chain connects TRBV7-2 to TRBJ2-5; 7 positions agree with TRBD2. CDR3 length equals 15 residues. Germline CDR1 reads SGHTA; CDR2 reads FQGNSA. J was trimmed by 2 bases and V by 1 base; bases with no gene match: 4. The CDR3 DNA reads as TGTGCCAGCAGCTTAGAGGGCGGGGGTCAAGAGACCCAGTACTTC. The encoded protein is CASSLEGGGQETQYF.

The chain combines TRBV7-6 with TRBJ2-7; TRBD2 matches at 7 bases. The CDR3 contains 18 residues. J lost 3 bases, V lost 4 bases, and 18 bases had no gene match. CDR1 SGHVS and CDR2 FNYEAQ come from the germline V gene. For the CDR3, the DNA is TGTGCCAGCAGCTCGTTGGTGCCGAGCGTTGGACTAGACTACGAGCAGTACTTC. Amino acid sequence: CASSSLVPSVGLDYEQYF.

J is TRBJ2-5 and V is TRBV5-4; TRBD2 matches at 12 bases. This CDR3 has 17 residues. The V gene end was trimmed by 4 bases and the J gene end by 0 bases; junction bases not matched to a gene: 7. Germline values: CDR1 SGHNT, CDR2 YYREEE (reference sequence). The CDR3 loop reads CASSSELAGGNQETQYF. Here the CDR3 DNA reads TGTGCCAGCAGCAGCGAACTAGCGGGAGGCAACCAAGAGACCCAGTACTTC.

This rearrangement joins TRBV18 to TRBJ1-1; D unresolved. Germline values: CDR1 KGHSH, CDR2 LQKENI. V dropped 0 bases and J dropped 3 bases, with 5 bases sitting between them. This CDR3 spans 13 amino acids. CDR3 DNA sequence: TGTGCCAGCTCACCACCTCGGGACACTGAAGCTTTCTTT. Amino acid sequence: CASSPPRDTEAFF. Using reference TRBV18 and TRBJ1-1 for the parts outside the CDR3, the full variable domain is NAGVMQNPRHLVRRRGQEARLRCSPMKGHSHVYWYRQLPEEGLKFMVYLQKENIIDESGMPKERFSAEFPKEGPSILRIQQVVRGDSAAYFCASSPPRDTEAFFGQGTRLTVV.

The chain couples TRBV2 to TRBJ2-7; 7 bases agree with TRBD1. With V trimmed by 5 bases and J by 6 bases, 10 bases remained unmatched. Germline V lookup: CDR1 SNHLY, CDR2 FYNNEI. This CDR3 is 14 amino acids long. Here the CDR3 reads CASSRGGAGPEQYF. The CDR3 DNA sequence: TGTGCCAGCAGTCGAGGGGGCGCGGGCCCCGAGCAGTACTTC.

The chain recombines TRBV25-1 with TRBJ2-7; 7 bases align to TRBD1. Trimming at V came to 0 bases and at J to 3 bases, leaving 5 bases not matched to a gene. In germline, CDR1 is MGHDK, CDR2 SYGVNS. This CDR3 comprises 15 residues. Here the CDR3 DNA reads TGTGCCAGCAGTGAATACGGGACAGCCGGCTACGAGCAGTACTTC. This gives the protein CASSEYGTAGYEQYF.

V and J are TRBV29-1 and TRBJ1-2, with TRBD1 matching 8 bases. The V gene's germline CDR1 is SQVTM and CDR2 ANQGSEA. The junction had 8 bases not matched to a gene; V was cut back by 6 bases and J by 8 bases. This CDR3 spans 12 amino acids. The CDR3 sequence is CSVARTGKGYTF. CDR3 coding DNA: TGCAGCGTGGCCCGGACAGGGAAAGGCTACACCTTC.

The chain links TRBV6-1 to TRBJ2-7; D is unresolved. CDR3 length: 13 amino acids. Trimming shortened V by 3 bases and J by 6 bases, and 12 bases separated the two germline ends. In germline, CDR1 is MNHNS, CDR2 SASEGT. DNA for the CDR3: TGTGCCAGCAGTGACTCCCCGAAAGGCGAGCAGTACTTC. Amino acid sequence: CASSDSPKGEQYF.

The V and J genes are TRBV27 and TRBJ2-1; possible D gene TRBD2, 6 bases. V lost 4 bases, J lost 4 bases, and 14 bases lay in between. Per the germline V gene, CDR1 is MNHEY and CDR2 is SMNVEV (reference sequence). CDR3 size: 15 residues. The CDR3 sequence is CASSYGTPGYNEQFF. In DNA, the CDR3 is TGTGCCAGCAGTTACGGGACTCCCGGGTACAATGAGCAGTTCTTC.

This chain's CDR3 is CASTRHENTEAFF. Here the CDR3 DNA reads TGTGCCAGCACCAGACACGAGAACACTGAAGCTTTCTTT. The chain uses TRBV6-5 and TRBJ1-1; D is unresolved. The length of the CDR3 is 13 residues. The germline gives CDR1 MNHEY, CDR2 SVGAGI. V was clipped by 7 bases and J by 1 base, with 10 bases between them.

This sequence joins TRBV28 and TRBJ2-3; 8 nucleotides align to TRBD2. Germline loops: CDR1 MDHEN, CDR2 SYDVKM. The CDR3 has 15 residues. The ends lost 3 bases at V and 2 bases at J; junction bases unmatched: 4. The CDR3 DNA is TGTGCCAGCAGTTTCGGCGGGAGGCTCACAGATACGCAGTATTTT. Protein product: CASSFGGRLTDTQYF.

This chain links TRBV19 with TRBJ2-7, with D possibly being TRBD2 (5 bases). CDR1 and CDR2 from the germline V gene are LNHDA and SQIVND (reference sequence). V was pared by 6 bases and J by 0 bases, with 9 bases between. This CDR3 has 13 residues. CDR3 DNA sequence: TGTGCCAGTAGCACAGCGGACTCCTACGAGCAGTACTTC. Amino acids: CASSTADSYEQYF.

V gene TRBV18 combines with J gene TRBJ2-2; 11 nucleotides line up with TRBD1. CDR1 is KGHSH, CDR2 LQKENI, per germline. CDR3 length: 16 amino acids. V lost 8 bases, J lost 1 base, and 6 bases stayed unmatched. The chain's CDR3 is CASPGTGGRNTGELFF. CDR3 bases: TGTGCCAGCCCTGGGACAGGGGGAAGGAACACCGGGGAGCTGTTTTTT. Filled out from reference TRBV18 and TRBJ2-2, the complete variable domain reads NAGVMQNPRHLVRRRGQEARLRCSPMKGHSHVYWYRQLPEEGLKFMVYLQKENIIDESGMPKERFSAEFPKEGPSILRIQQVVRGDSAAYFCASPGTGGRNTGELFFGEGSRLTVL.

The gene calls are TRBV11-1 and TRBJ1-1; D is unresolved. Germline CDR1 is SGHAT and CDR2 is FQDESV (reference sequence). CDR3 length: 12 residues. Trimming removed 4 bases at V and 7 bases at J, with 10 bases between. The CDR3 DNA is TGTGCCAGCAGCTCAATCGGGTATGAAGCTTTCTTT. This codes for CASSSIGYEAFF. Full variable domain (missing parts from reference TRBV11-1 and TRBJ1-1): EAEVAQSPRYKITEKSQAVAFWCDPISGHATLYWYRQILGQGPELLVQFQDESVVDDSQLPKDRFSAERLKGVDSTLKIQPAELGDSAMYLCASSSIGYEAFFGQGTRLTVV.

V usage is TRBV12-5 and J usage is TRBJ1-1; 7 bases match TRBD1. Germline-derived CDR1 and CDR2 are LGHNT and FRNRAP. With V trimmed by 0 bases and J by 1 base, 2 bases remained unmatched. This CDR3 region has 15 residues. The CDR3 region is CASGLVQGRNTEAFF. DNA of the CDR3: TGTGCTAGTGGTTTGGTACAGGGGCGGAACACTGAAGCTTTCTTT.

The chain links TRBV25-1 to TRBJ2-7, with TRBD1 matching over 7 bases. The CDR3 contains 15 residues. V lost 4 bases, J lost 5 bases, and 11 bases stayed unmatched. In germline, CDR1 is MGHDK, CDR2 SYGVNS. CDR3 region: CASSAMGQIDNEQYF. Written as DNA, the CDR3 is TGTGCCAGCAGTGCCATGGGACAGATAGATAACGAGCAGTACTTC.

This clone is hyperexpanded. The chain is built from TRBV10-2 and TRBJ2-5, with 8 bases lining up with TRBD2. V lost 2 bases to trimming and J lost 9 bases; unmatched junction nucleotides: 11. Germline V gives CDR1 WSHSY, CDR2 SAAADI. The CDR3 has 15 amino acids. CDR3 sequence: CASSEDPGLDSPQYF. The CDR3 DNA follows: TGCGCCAGCAGTGAGGATCCGGGACTAGACTCCCCCCAGTACTTC.

This clone came up once. V usage is TRBV7-8 and J usage is TRBJ2-3; a possible D gene is TRBD2 (6 bases). The CDR3 extends over 15 amino acids. V was pared by 5 bases and J by 2 bases, with 14 bases between. Germline V gene lookup returns CDR1 SGHVS and CDR2 FQNEAQ. The CDR3 protein is CASSPERVSTDTQYF. For the CDR3, the DNA is TGTGCCAGCAGCCCAGAGCGGGTTTCCACAGATACGCAGTATTTT.

The chain has TRBV6-5 and TRBJ2-1; a possible D gene is TRBD2 (6 bases). Trimming pared 0 bases from V and 6 bases from J, leaving 9 bases between. This CDR3 is 14 amino acids long. Germline V gene lookup returns CDR1 MNHEY and CDR2 SVGAGI. CDR3 residues: CASSYSRDSNEQFF. The CDR3 DNA reads as TGTGCCAGCAGTTACTCGAGGGACTCCAATGAGCAGTTCTTC.

This chain links TRBV28 with TRBJ2-7, with D perhaps TRBD1 (5 bases). The CDR3 extends over 13 amino acids. Trimming removed 6 bases from V and 3 bases from J, with 12 bases in between. The germline CDR1 and CDR2 sequences are MDHEN and SYDVKM. The CDR3 nucleotides read TGTGCCAGCAGCTCAAATCAGGGCTACGAGCAGTACTTC. Protein product: CASSSNQGYEQYF.

The J gene is TRBJ2-3, the V gene TRBV4-1; D uncertain. The V gene's germline CDR1 is MGHRA and CDR2 YSYEKL. This CDR3 region has 17 residues. The V end lost 5 bases, the J end lost 1 base, and 19 bases lay between the germline ends. The CDR3 bases are TGCGCCAGCAGCAACGCCGTTTGGTGGAATGGCACAGATACGCAGTATTTT. It codes for CASSNAVWWNGTDTQYF.

The CDR3 here is CASSTTGGHYGYTF. The CDR3 DNA sequence: TGTGCCAGCAGCACCACAGGTGGCCACTATGGCTACACCTTC. The chain combines TRBV11-2 with TRBJ1-2; possible D gene TRBD1, 5 bases. The CDR3 runs 14 residues. Per the germline V gene, CDR1 is SGHAT and CDR2 is FQNNGV. With 5 bases removed from V and 3 bases from J, the gap between germline ends came to 13 bases.

This clone occurred a few times. The chain uses TRBV6-5 and TRBJ2-7, with unresolved D. CDR1 is MNHEY, CDR2 SVGAGI, per germline. There are 11 residues in the CDR3. Trimming pared 5 bases from V and 4 bases from J, leaving 6 bases between. As DNA, the CDR3 is TGTGCCAGCAGTCACCAGTACGAGCAGTACTTC. Residues: CASSHQYEQYF.